Below, 19 T cell receptor beta chains from the same sample are listed, as sequenced in a study of T-cell memory formation after mild COVID-19. TCRdb called the 5' RACE reads again in MiXCR, with one record for every CDR3 protein. The sample records 470,000 or so distinct CDR3 sequences, about 20% being singletons. The sequenced material came from PBMCs or a T cell subset sorted from them (not recorded which). All receptors come from an adult woman who had mild COVID-19 (a few samples of this study predate the infection). Cell type and time point are not known.

This clonotype was seen only a few times. The chain joins TRBV2 to TRBJ2-1, with 9 positions matching TRBD2. The CDR3 extends over 16 amino acids. CDR1 is SNHLY and CDR2 is FYNNEI in the germline V gene. J gave up 3 bases and V 4 bases, and 7 bases lay outside the gene matches. The CDR3 spells CASSVGGGALYNEQFF. CDR3 in DNA: TGTGCCAGCAGTGTAGGCGGGGGGGCGCTCTACAATGAGCAGTTCTTC.

The sample holds one count of this clonotype. The chain joins TRBV29-1 to TRBJ2-7, with TRBD2 as a possible D gene (5 bases). This CDR3 contains 11 residues. V lost 1 base, J lost 10 bases, and 11 bases lay in between. In germline, CDR1 is SQVTM, CDR2 ANQGSEA. The CDR3 nucleotides are TGCAGCGTTGAAGGGGAGCGAGGACAGTACTTC. Protein sequence: CSVEGERGQYF.

The CDR3 is CASSNTPEGNTIYF. The DNA for the CDR3 is TGTGCCAGCAGTAATACGCCGGAAGGAAACACCATATATTTT. The rearrangement joins TRBV6-5 to TRBJ1-3; D is ambiguous. This CDR3 is 14 amino acids long. V was pared by 5 bases and J by 4 bases, with 12 bases between. CDR1 and CDR2 (germline): MNHEY, SVGAGI.

The rearrangement uses TRBV3-1 and TRBJ1-1; D not certain. The germline V gene has CDR1 LGHDT and CDR2 YNNKEL (reference sequence). CDR3 length: 12 amino acids. V was trimmed by 4 bases and J by 8 bases, leaving 11 bases between them. CDR3 in amino acids: CASSPFREEAFF. The CDR3 coding sequence is TGTGCCAGCAGCCCCTTTAGGGAGGAAGCTTTCTTT.

The chain employs TRBV6-1 and TRBJ2-1; D perhaps matches TRBD2 (5 bases). This CDR3 has 15 residues. From germline, CDR1 is MNHNS and CDR2 SASEGT. Trimming removed 6 bases from V and 0 bases from J, with 12 bases in between. CDR3 sequence reads: CASRRSRGSYNEQFF. The DNA for the CDR3 is TGTGCCAGCAGAAGGTCCCGGGGCTCCTACAATGAGCAGTTCTTC.

J is TRBJ2-7 and V is TRBV25-1, with TRBD1 matching 9 bases. The CDR3 extends over 13 amino acids. Trimming removed 5 bases from V and 6 bases from J; junction bases left unmatched: 5. Germline loops: CDR1 MGHDK, CDR2 SYGVNS. CDR3 coding DNA: TGTGCCAGCAGTCGAGACAGGGGGAGCGAGCAGTACTTC. Translating it yields CASSRDRGSEQYF.

There are a few counts of this clonotype. The CDR3 is CASSPQGQLYGYTF. The CDR3 DNA is TGCGCCAGCAGCCCCCAGGGACAGCTCTATGGCTACACCTTC. This sequence joins TRBV4-1 and TRBJ1-2; 7 bases fit TRBD1. The CDR3 loop spans 14 amino acids. The J segment lost 4 bases and the V segment lost 4 bases, leaving 6 bases of the junction unmatched. In germline, CDR1 is MGHRA, CDR2 YSYEKL.

In its sample, this clonotype was seen a few times. V is TRBV15 and J is TRBJ1-5, with a possible D match to TRBD1 (6 bases). Germline V gene sequence: CDR1 LNHNV, CDR2 YYDKDF (reference sequence). The CDR3 consists of 17 residues. Trimming cost V 5 bases and J 2 bases, with 19 bases left between them. CDR3 loop: CATSRGRGGQRNQPQHF. The CDR3 nucleotides read TGTGCCACCAGCCGAGGCCGAGGCGGACAGCGCAATCAGCCCCAGCATTTT.

This chain uses TRBV6-6 with TRBJ1-6, with D tentatively TRBD1 (6 bases). Deletions cut 8 bases from V and 10 bases from J, with 15 bases between. The germline V gene has CDR1 MNHNY and CDR2 SVGAGI (reference sequence). This CDR3 comprises 13 residues. This CDR3 reads CASEGAGASPLHF. The CDR3 DNA sequence: TGTGCCAGCGAAGGAGCAGGGGCATCACCCCTCCACTTT.

This clonotype was seen only a few times. The chain joins TRBV5-1 to TRBJ2-3; 9 nucleotides agree with TRBD2. CDR3 size: 14 residues. J was trimmed by 4 bases and V by 4 bases; bases with no gene match: 4. CDR1 and CDR2 from the germline V gene are SGHRS and YFSETQ. Here the CDR3 DNA reads TGCGCCAGCAGCGTGGGACTAGCAGCAGATACGCAGTATTTT. This translates into CASSVGLAADTQYF.

The rearrangement joins TRBV9 to TRBJ1-4; D is undetermined. The V end was cut by 0 bases, the J end by 0 bases, with 9 bases between. The CDR3 loop spans 16 amino acids. Germline V CDR1 and CDR2: SGDLS, YYNGEE. The CDR3 loop reads CASSVGLAATNEKLFF. The CDR3 coding sequence is TGTGCCAGCAGCGTAGGGTTGGCCGCAACTAATGAAAAACTGTTTTTT.

CDR3 sequence: CASSVHEGQNYGYTF. Here the CDR3 DNA reads TGTGCCAGCAGCGTTCACGAGGGACAGAACTATGGCTACACCTTC. V and J are TRBV5-4 and TRBJ1-2, with 7 bases fitting TRBD1. Germline CDR1 reads SGHNT; CDR2 reads YYREEE (reference sequence). V lost 4 bases to trimming and J lost 2 bases; unmatched junction nucleotides: 8. The length of the CDR3 is 15 residues.

This clonotype was counted many times. The chain links TRBV5-1 to TRBJ2-1, with 10 bases lining up with TRBD2. The CDR3 consists of 14 residues. The ends lost 2 bases at V and 5 bases at J; junction bases unmatched: 1. In germline, CDR1 is SGHRS, CDR2 YFSETQ. The CDR3 is CASSFLAGDNEQFF. CDR3 nucleotide sequence: TGCGCCAGCAGCTTCCTAGCGGGGGACAATGAGCAGTTCTTC.

The J gene is TRBJ2-3, the V gene TRBV5-4; D might be TRBD2 (6 bases). The CDR3 has 16 residues. CDR1 is SGHNT and CDR2 is YYREEE in the germline V gene (reference sequence). V gave up 0 bases and J gave up 0 bases, with 11 bases separating them. The CDR3 loop reads CASSLALAPSTDTQYF. CDR3 bases: TGTGCCAGCAGCTTGGCCCTAGCGCCTAGCACAGATACGCAGTATTTT.

V and J are TRBV6-6 and TRBJ2-1; TRBD2 matches 16 bases. The CDR3 spans 17 residues. Trimming removed 6 bases from V and 9 bases from J; junction bases left unmatched: 11. Per germline, CDR1 MNHNY and CDR2 SVGAGI (reference sequence). In DNA, the CDR3 is TGTGCCAGCAGCCGCCCGGGACTAGCGGGAGGGCCAGGTGAGCAGTTCTTC. This encodes CASSRPGLAGGPGEQFF.

This clonotype was found a few times. V gene TRBV12-3 or TRBV12-4 combines with J gene TRBJ1-5; TRBD1 might be the D (5 bases). Deletions cut 3 bases from V and 9 bases from J, with 15 bases between. This CDR3 is built from 14 residues. The CDR3 sequence: CASSLGTQARPQHF. CDR3 DNA: TGTGCCAGCAGTTTGGGGACCCAGGCGAGGCCCCAGCATTTT.

The V and J genes are TRBV5-1 and TRBJ2-3; D gene ambiguous. Trimming cost V 0 bases and J 0 bases, with 11 bases left between them. The length of the CDR3 is 16 residues. From germline, CDR1 is SGHRS and CDR2 YFSETQ. The chain's CDR3 is CASSLGRPFSTDTQYF. Written as DNA, the CDR3 is TGCGCCAGCAGCTTGGGACGCCCGTTCAGCACAGATACGCAGTATTTT.

V is TRBV5-1 and J is TRBJ2-1; no clear D gene. Trimming took off 0 bases at V and 7 bases at J, with 17 bases between the two ends. The V gene's germline CDR1 is SGHRS and CDR2 YFSETQ. The CDR3 totals 16 residues. The CDR3 here is CASSLEVRQTVNEQFF. As DNA, the CDR3 is TGCGCCAGCAGCTTGGAGGTGCGGCAGACGGTGAATGAGCAGTTCTTC.

The V gene is TRBV28, the J gene TRBJ2-4, with 8 bases aligning to TRBD1. The ends lost 8 bases at V and 14 bases at J; junction bases unmatched: 8. CDR1 is MDHEN and CDR2 is SYDVKM in the germline V gene. The CDR3 spans 11 residues. This CDR3 is CASGTRGPEYF. The CDR3 region has the DNA TGTGCCAGCGGAACCAGGGGGCCTGAGTACTTC.